This TCR beta chain emerged from a study of CD8+CD57+ T cells in acquired aplastic anemia. Study context: Isolated CD4+ and CD8+ cells, once sorted, yielded DNA averaging approximately 3 ug. General study results and limits: Patients and controls shared some 30 CD8+ CDR3 sequences, highly expressed in patients.

Patients who underwent sequencing had shown CD8+CD57+ cell expansion by flow cytometry. Everyone among the patients had severe acquired aplastic anemia. Patient blood was sampled before any therapy had been received. With regard to this clonotype: Its antigen is not identified.

CDR3 and TCR beta VDJ profiling relied on genomic DNA as the template. Via MiXCR, TCRdb re-called the reads, giving one row per CDR3 protein. The sample yields under 200,000 distinct CDR3 sequences, about 50% seen once. Germline values: CDR1 DFQATT, CDR2 SNEGSKA (reference sequence). V gave up 3 bases and J gave up 7 bases, with 19 bases separating them. CDR3 length equals 15 residues. Sequenced material: sorted CD4+, CD8+, or CD8+CD57+ T cells (not recorded which) from PBMCs. This receptor was identified in a human donor with aplastic anemia. The gene calls are TRBV20-1 and TRBJ2-1; D perhaps matches TRBD2 (6 bases). DNA for the CDR3: TGCAGTGCTAGCCTCGGGGTTCGCCGGGAGAATGAGCAGTTCTTC. Translation gives CSASLGVRRENEQFF.